This T cell receptor beta chain was profiled in a study of T cell repertoires in cytomegalovirus infection. Turning to the study itself: Recently identified HLA-C-restricted CMV epitopes were used, and well-studied HLA-B-restricted CMV epitopes were used as well. It was the public TCR beta signatures that indicated both CMV infection and matching HLA type.

Findings and limits, study-wide: CMV-specific TCR beta clonotypes restricted by HLA-C were the ones dominating the ex vivo response.

TCRdb redid the calling of the reads with MiXCR, one entry per CDR3 protein. This repertoire shows roughly 500,000 distinct CDR3 sequences, 30% to 35% found once; its top ten account for around a sixth. This CDR3 region has 17 residues. Looked up from germline, CDR1 is SGHTA and CDR2 is FQGNSA. V lost 5 bases and J lost 4; bases outside the gene matches: 13. Comment on this clonotype: Its antigen is unidentified.

Sequenced material: cultured PBMCs, taken from culture after CMV antigen stimulation. The gene calls are TRBV7-2 and TRBJ2-5; 10 bases are shared with TRBD2. The source is a human donor in good health (CMV status not recorded). Some clones in this sample may be carry-over from other donors' samples. The CDR3 DNA is TGTGCCAGCAGCCCCCGCCTAAGCGGGAGGGGGAGAGAGACCCAGTACTTC. Protein sequence: CASSPRLSGRGRETQYF.